These T cell receptor beta chains were read from a single sample in a study of blood T cell repertoires in COVID-19. Here immunoSEQ multiplex PCR was the method, and the copy in TCRdb shows in-frame clones only, minus some. The top ten hold around 3% of the sample, which has around 150,000 clones, 60% to 80% seen once. The sequencing sample was made of PBMCs or T cells enriched from blood (not recorded which). The receptor source for this set is a woman in her forties or fifties who had recovered from COVID-19. CDR3s include the opening cysteine and the closing phenylalanine or tryptophan. The D gene is left open where the match is weak. Expanded clones are given a class, and other clones once, few, many or no size at all.

CDR3aa	CDR3nt	j_gene	v_gene	d_gene	abundance
CASSLQGDETQYF	TGCGCCAGCAGCCTCCAGGGGGATGAGACCCAGTACTTC	TRBJ2-5	TRBV10-1	TRBD1	-
CASSLGTSGSTEQFF	TGTGCCAGCAGCTTAGGGACTAGCGGGAGTACTGAGCAGTTCTTC	TRBJ2-1	TRBV13	TRBD2	few
CASRRTGSTQNTEAFF	TGTGCCAGCAGGCGGACAGGGTCCACTCAGAACACTGAAGCTTTCTTT	TRBJ1-1	TRBV7-3	TRBD1	-
CASSLGLAGGKQETQYF	TGTGCCAGCAGCCTGGGACTAGCGGGGGGAAAGCAAGAGACCCAGTACTTC	TRBJ2-5	TRBV7-9	TRBD2	-
CASRGTVGSGLVKFF	TGTGCCAGCAGGGGTACTGTCGGGAGTGGTCTGGTGAAGTTCTTC	TRBJ2-1	TRBV5-5	-	-
CASSQESLAGIQFF	TGTGCCAGCAGCCAAGAATCCCTAGCGGGCATTCAGTTCTTC	TRBJ2-1	TRBV4-2	TRBD2	-
CASSMDRAQEKLFF	TGCGCCAGCAGCATGGACAGGGCCCAAGAAAAACTGTTTTTT	TRBJ1-4	TRBV5-1	TRBD1	once
CTSSQDGGYGTEAFF	TGCACCAGCAGCCAAGATGGCGGGTACGGCACTGAAGCTTTCTTT	TRBJ1-1	TRBV1	-	-
CASSSRAGQGNNEQFF	TGTGCCAGCAGCTCACGAGCGGGACAGGGGAACAATGAGCAGTTCTTC	TRBJ2-1	TRBV6-4	TRBD1	few
CASSQDSRRGATGELFF	TGTGCCAGCAGCCAAGATAGTCGACGGGGGGCCACCGGGGAGCTGTTTTTT	TRBJ2-2	TRBV4-2	-	-
CASSSGVATTF	TGCGCCAGCAGCAGTGGAGTAGCGACGACATTC	TRBJ2-7	TRBV5-1	-	few
CATSRLTVSTEAFF	TGTGCCACCAGCAGACTGACAGTCAGCACTGAAGCTTTCTTT	TRBJ1-1	TRBV15	-	-
CASSSHTGTGPSYEQYF	TGTGCCAGCAGCTCGCACACGGGGACAGGGCCCTCCTACGAGCAGTACTTC	TRBJ2-7	TRBV5-5	TRBD1	-
CASSSRTGGSYGYTF	TGTGCCAGCAGTTCCAGGACAGGGGGCTCCTATGGCTACACCTTC	TRBJ1-2	TRBV27	TRBD1	-
CASSGDRDTEAFF	TGTGCCAGCAGTGGGGACAGGGACACTGAAGCTTTCTTT	TRBJ1-1	TRBV11-2	TRBD1	-
CATEDRVTDTQYF	TGTGCCACCGAGGACAGGGTCACAGATACGCAGTATTTT	TRBJ2-3	TRBV27	TRBD1	once
CASSPPGLAGSPDTQYF	TGTGCCAGCAGCCCCCCCGGACTAGCGGGGTCCCCAGATACGCAGTATTTT	TRBJ2-3	TRBV7-3	TRBD2	-
CASIGGGTEAFF	TGTGCCAGCATAGGGGGCGGCACTGAAGCTTTCTTT	TRBJ1-1	TRBV2	TRBD1	-
CASSLDRVGGAENTIYF	TGTGCCAGCAGCTTAGATCGAGTTGGAGGAGCCGAAAACACCATATATTTT	TRBJ1-3	TRBV11-3	-	-
CASSPTGVVYDDTEAFF	TGCGCCAGCAGCCCAACCGGGGTAGTTTACGATGACACTGAAGCTTTCTTT	TRBJ1-1	TRBV4-1	-	-
CASSSFETSGAYEQYF	TGTGCCAGCAGCTCCTTCGAGACTAGCGGGGCTTACGAGCAGTACTTC	TRBJ2-7	TRBV7-9	TRBD2	-
CATSAWTSGGEKTQYF	TGTGCCACCAGTGCCTGGACTAGCGGAGGGGAGAAGACCCAGTACTTC	TRBJ2-5	TRBV24-1	TRBD2	-
CASTLGRGGGTQETQYF	TGTGCCAGCACCTTAGGCAGGGGAGGGGGGACCCAAGAGACCCAGTACTTC	TRBJ2-5	TRBV28	-	-
CASSRTEDGYTF	TGTGCCAGCAGCCGGACAGAGGACGGCTACACCTTC	TRBJ1-2	TRBV12-3/TRBV12-4	-	-
CASSWAPQETQYF	TGTGCCAGTAGTTGGGCCCCGCAAGAGACCCAGTACTTC	TRBJ2-5	TRBV19	-	once
CASSFGGQTISSEKLFF	TGTGCCAGCAGCTTCGGTGGCCAGACAATTTCCTCTGAAAAACTGTTTTTT	TRBJ1-4	TRBV11-3	-	-
CARGERTAQETQYF	TGTGCCCGGGGGGAACGGACAGCCCAAGAGACCCAGTACTTC	TRBJ2-5	TRBV7-2	-	-